This passage covers 9 T cell receptor beta chains from one sample sequenced in a study of control samples from healthy donors and cancer patients. Libraries were prepared by immunoSEQ multiplex PCR; TCRdb keeps only in-frame clonotypes and omits some of them. The sample has around 150,000 clones, 80% to 90% seen once; the top ten hold around 12%. The sequenced sample was blood. All receptors derive from a man younger than 45 in good health.

This chain connects TRBV7-8 to TRBJ1-1; D is perhaps TRBD1 (5 bases). The germline V gene has CDR1 SGHVS and CDR2 FQNEAQ. The germline V and J ends were trimmed by 7 bases and 11 bases, with 14 bases remaining between them. The CDR3 spans 11 residues. This CDR3 reads CASNQGLAAFF. CDR3 DNA sequence: TGTGCCAGCAACCAGGGACTCGCTGCTTTCTTT.

This chain uses TRBV7-2 with TRBJ1-5; 7 nucleotides align to TRBD1. Germline CDR1 SGHTA, CDR2 FQGNSA. The V and J ends lost 5 bases and 4 bases, in that order; junction bases with no gene match: 8. The CDR3 has 15 residues. The DNA of the CDR3 is TGTGCCAGCAGCCTGGGGGGACAGCGGAATCAGCCCCAGCATTTT. Its protein product is CASSLGGQRNQPQHF.

The chain recombines TRBV7-9 with TRBJ1-3, with D perhaps matching TRBD1 (5 bases). The CDR3 covers 14 residues. Germline V gene lookup returns CDR1 SEHNR and CDR2 FQNEAQ (reference sequence). V gave up 2 bases and J gave up 9 bases, with 14 bases separating them. CDR3 region: CASSLRQLESTIYF. The CDR3 nucleotides read TGTGCCAGCAGCTTAAGACAGTTGGAAAGCACCATATATTTT.

The rearrangement uses TRBV3-1 (or the pseudogene TRBV3-2) and TRBJ1-2; D may be TRBD1 (5 bases). The V gene lost 7 bases and the J gene lost 6 bases, with 18 bases spanning the gap. The CDR3 totals 14 residues. Germline lookup yields CDR1 LGHDT and CDR2 YNNKEL (reference sequence). The CDR3 nucleotides read TGTGCCAGCACCCCGTCGTCAGGGAAAAATGGCTACACCTTC. Translation gives CASTPSSGKNGYTF.

The chain is built from TRBV7-8 and TRBJ1-4; 9 bases line up with TRBD1. This CDR3 has 15 amino acids. Trimming cost V 6 bases and J 5 bases; bases outside gene matches: 7. Germline assignment: CDR1 SGHVS and CDR2 FQNEAQ. CDR3 coding DNA: TGTGCCAGCAGGCCAGTCGGGACAGGGAATGAAAAACTGTTTTTT. Protein: CASRPVGTGNEKLFF.

In this sample, this clone turned up once. V is TRBV12-5 and J is TRBJ2-1; 9 bases match TRBD2. This CDR3 has 15 residues. In germline, CDR1 is LGHNT, CDR2 FRNRAP. V lost 3 bases, J lost 8 bases, and 8 bases stayed unmatched. The CDR3 bases are TGTGCTAGTGGTTTAGGACTAGCGAAGGGGGATGAGCAGTTCTTC. Protein sequence: CASGLGLAKGDEQFF.

This clone was detected only once. The chain is built from TRBV27 and TRBJ2-7; D is perhaps TRBD1 (5 bases). The CDR3 loop spans 12 amino acids. With 6 bases removed from V and 5 bases from J, the gap between germline ends came to 11 bases. The germline V gene has CDR1 MNHEY and CDR2 SMNVEV (reference sequence). The CDR3: CASRDTTNEQYF. For the CDR3, the DNA is TGTGCCAGCAGGGACACTACGAACGAGCAGTACTTC.

The V call is TRBV28, the J call TRBJ2-1, with D maybe TRBD2 (7 bases). Germline assignment: CDR1 MDHEN and CDR2 SYDVKM. This CDR3 is 16 amino acids long. The V end was cut by 6 bases, the J end by 7 bases, with 22 bases between. CDR3 sequence reads: CASREWGGRDSNEQFF. In DNA, the CDR3 is TGTGCCAGCAGGGAATGGGGGGGGCGGGATTCGAATGAGCAGTTCTTC.

The chain employs TRBV15 and TRBJ1-5, with D uncertain. Germline-derived CDR1 and CDR2 are LNHNV and YYDKDF (reference sequence). The CDR3 is made up of 15 amino acids. The V gene lost 1 base and the J gene lost 5 bases, with 12 bases spanning the gap. Here the CDR3 reads CATSRVPDGYQPQHF. For the CDR3, the DNA is TGTGCCACCAGCAGAGTCCCCGACGGGTATCAGCCCCAGCATTTT.